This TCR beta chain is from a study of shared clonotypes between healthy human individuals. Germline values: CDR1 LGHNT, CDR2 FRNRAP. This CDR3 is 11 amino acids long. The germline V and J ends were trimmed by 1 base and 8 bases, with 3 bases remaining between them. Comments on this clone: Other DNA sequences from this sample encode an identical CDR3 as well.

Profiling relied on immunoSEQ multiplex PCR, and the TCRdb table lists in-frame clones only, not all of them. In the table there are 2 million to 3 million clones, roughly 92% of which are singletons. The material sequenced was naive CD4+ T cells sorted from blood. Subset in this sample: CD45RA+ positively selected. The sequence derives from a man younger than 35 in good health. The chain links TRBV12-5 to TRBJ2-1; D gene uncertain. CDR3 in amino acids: CASGLEDEQFF. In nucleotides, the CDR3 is TGTGCTAGTGGTTTGGAGGATGAGCAGTTCTTC.